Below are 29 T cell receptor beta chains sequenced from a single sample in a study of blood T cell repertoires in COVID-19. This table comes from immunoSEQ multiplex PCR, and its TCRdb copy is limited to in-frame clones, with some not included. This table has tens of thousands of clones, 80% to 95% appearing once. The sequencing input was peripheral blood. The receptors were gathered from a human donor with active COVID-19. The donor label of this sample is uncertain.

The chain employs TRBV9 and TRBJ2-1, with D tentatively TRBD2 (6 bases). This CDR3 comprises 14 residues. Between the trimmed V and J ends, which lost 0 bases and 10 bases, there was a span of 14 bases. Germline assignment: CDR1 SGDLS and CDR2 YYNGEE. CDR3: CASSVGPGVSEQFF. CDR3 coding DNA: TGTGCCAGCAGCGTAGGACCGGGGGTGAGCGAGCAGTTCTTC. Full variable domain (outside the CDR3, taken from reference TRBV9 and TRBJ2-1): DSGVTQTPKHLITATGQRVTLRCSPRSGDLSVYWYQQSLDQGLQFLIQYYNGEERAKGNILERFSAQQFPDLHSELNLSSLELGDSALYFCASSVGPGVSEQFFGPGTRLTVL.

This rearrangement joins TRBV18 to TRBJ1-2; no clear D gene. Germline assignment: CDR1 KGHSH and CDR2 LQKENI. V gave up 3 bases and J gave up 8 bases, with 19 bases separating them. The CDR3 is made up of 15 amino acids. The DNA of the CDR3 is TGTGCCAGCTCACCGGGCAAGCACTACTCGGGGGGCTACACCTTC. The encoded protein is CASSPGKHYSGGYTF.

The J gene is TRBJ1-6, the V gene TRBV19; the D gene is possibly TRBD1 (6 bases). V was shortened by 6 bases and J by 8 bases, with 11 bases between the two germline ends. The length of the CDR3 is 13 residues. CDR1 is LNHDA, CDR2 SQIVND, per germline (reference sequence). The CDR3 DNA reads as TGTGCCAGTAGCTTCCGACAGGATTCACCCCTCCACTTT. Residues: CASSFRQDSPLHF.

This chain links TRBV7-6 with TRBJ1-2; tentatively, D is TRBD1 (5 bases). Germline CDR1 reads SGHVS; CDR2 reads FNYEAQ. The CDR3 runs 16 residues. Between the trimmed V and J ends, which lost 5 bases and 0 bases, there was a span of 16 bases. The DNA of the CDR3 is TGTGCCAGCAGCCCCGGGGGGTCACCCTCTAACTATGGCTACACCTTC. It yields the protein CASSPGGSPSNYGYTF. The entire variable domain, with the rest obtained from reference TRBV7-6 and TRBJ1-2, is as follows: GAGVSQSPRYKVTKRGQDVALRCDPISGHVSLYWYRQALGQGPEFLTYFNYEAQQDKSGLPNDRFSAERPEGSISTLTIQRTEQRDSAMYRCASSPGGSPSNYGYTFGSGTRLTVV.

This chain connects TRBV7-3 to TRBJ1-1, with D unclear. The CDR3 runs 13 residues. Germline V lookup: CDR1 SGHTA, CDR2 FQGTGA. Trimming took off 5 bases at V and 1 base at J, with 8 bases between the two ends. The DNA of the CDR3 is TGTGCCAGCAGCCCCTGGGCGAACACTGAAGCTTTCTTT. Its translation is CASSPWANTEAFF.

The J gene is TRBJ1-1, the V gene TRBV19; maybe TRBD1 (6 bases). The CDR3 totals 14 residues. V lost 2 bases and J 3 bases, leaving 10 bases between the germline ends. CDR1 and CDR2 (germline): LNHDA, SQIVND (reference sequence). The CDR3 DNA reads TGTGCCAGTAGTATAAGCAGGGGTCACACTGAAGCTTTCTTT. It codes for CASSISRGHTEAFF.

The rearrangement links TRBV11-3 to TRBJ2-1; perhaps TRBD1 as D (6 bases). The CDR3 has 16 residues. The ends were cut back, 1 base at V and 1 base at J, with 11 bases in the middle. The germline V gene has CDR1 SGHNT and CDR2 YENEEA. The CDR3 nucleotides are TGTGCCAGCAGCTTAGCCGGCACAGGGTCCTACAATGAGCAGTTCTTC. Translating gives CASSLAGTGSYNEQFF.

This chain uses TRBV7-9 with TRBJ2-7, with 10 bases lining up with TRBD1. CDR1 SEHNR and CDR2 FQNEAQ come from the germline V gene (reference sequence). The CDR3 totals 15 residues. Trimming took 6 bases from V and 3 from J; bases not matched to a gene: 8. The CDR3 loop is CASSFDRGPRYEQYF. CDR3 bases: TGTGCCAGCAGTTTCGACAGGGGGCCCCGCTACGAGCAGTACTTC.

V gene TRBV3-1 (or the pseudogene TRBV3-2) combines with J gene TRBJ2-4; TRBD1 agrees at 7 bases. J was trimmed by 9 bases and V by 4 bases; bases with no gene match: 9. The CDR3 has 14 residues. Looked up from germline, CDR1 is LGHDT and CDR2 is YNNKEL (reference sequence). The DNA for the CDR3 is TGTGCCAGCAGCCTCGCCGGGACAGAAGGCATTCAGTACTTC. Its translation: CASSLAGTEGIQYF.

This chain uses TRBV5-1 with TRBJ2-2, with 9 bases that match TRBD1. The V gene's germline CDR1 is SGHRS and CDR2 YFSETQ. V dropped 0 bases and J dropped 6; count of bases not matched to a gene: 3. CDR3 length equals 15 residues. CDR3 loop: CASSLGGQGAGELFF. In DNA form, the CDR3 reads TGCGCCAGCAGCTTGGGGGGACAGGGTGCCGGGGAGCTGTTTTTT. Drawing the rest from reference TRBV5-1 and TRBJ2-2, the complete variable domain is KAGVTQTPRYLIKTRGQQVTLSCSPISGHRSVSWYQQTPGQGLQFLFEYFSETQRNKGNFPGRFSGRQFSNSRSEMNVSTLELGDSALYLCASSLGGQGAGELFFGEGSRLTVL.

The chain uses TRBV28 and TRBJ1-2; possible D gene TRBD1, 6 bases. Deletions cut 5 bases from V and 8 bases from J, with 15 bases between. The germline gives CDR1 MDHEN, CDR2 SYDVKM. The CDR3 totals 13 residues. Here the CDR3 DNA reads TGTGCCAGCAGTCCGACAGGCCCCGGAGGCTACACCTTC. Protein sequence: CASSPTGPGGYTF.

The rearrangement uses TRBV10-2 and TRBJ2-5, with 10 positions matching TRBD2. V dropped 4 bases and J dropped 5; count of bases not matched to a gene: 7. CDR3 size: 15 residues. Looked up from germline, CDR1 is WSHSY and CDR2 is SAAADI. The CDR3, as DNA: TGCGCCAGCAGTGGGCTAGCGGGGGAGGTGGAGACCCAGTACTTC. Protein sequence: CASSGLAGEVETQYF.

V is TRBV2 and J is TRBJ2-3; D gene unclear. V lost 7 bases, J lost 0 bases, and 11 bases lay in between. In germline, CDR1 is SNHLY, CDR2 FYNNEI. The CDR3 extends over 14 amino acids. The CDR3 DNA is TGTGCCAGCAATCAGATCCTGAGCACAGATACGCAGTATTTT. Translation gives CASNQILSTDTQYF.

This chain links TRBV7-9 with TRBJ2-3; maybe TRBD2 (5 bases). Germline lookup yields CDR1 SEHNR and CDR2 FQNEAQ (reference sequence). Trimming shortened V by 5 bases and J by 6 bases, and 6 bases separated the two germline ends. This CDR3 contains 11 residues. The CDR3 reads CASSRGDTQYF. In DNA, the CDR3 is TGTGCCAGCAGCCGAGGGGATACGCAGTATTTT. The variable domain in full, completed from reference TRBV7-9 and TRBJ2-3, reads DTGVSQNPRHKITKRGQNVTFRCDPISEHNRLYWYRQTLGQGPEFLTYFQNEAQLEKSRLLSDRFSAERPKGSFSTLEIQRTEQGDSAMYLCASSRGDTQYFGPGTRLTVL.

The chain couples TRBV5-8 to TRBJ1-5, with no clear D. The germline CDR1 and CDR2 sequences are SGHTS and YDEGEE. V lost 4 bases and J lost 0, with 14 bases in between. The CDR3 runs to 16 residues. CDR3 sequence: CASSLGVGSSNQPQHF. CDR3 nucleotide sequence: TGTGCCAGCAGCCTCGGGGTGGGCTCTAGCAATCAGCCCCAGCATTTT.

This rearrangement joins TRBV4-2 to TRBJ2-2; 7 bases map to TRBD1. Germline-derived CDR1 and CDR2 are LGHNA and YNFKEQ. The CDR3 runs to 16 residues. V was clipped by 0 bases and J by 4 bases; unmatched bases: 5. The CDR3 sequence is CASSQEWAGGTGELFF. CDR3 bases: TGTGCCAGCAGCCAAGAGTGGGCAGGGGGCACCGGGGAGCTGTTTTTT.

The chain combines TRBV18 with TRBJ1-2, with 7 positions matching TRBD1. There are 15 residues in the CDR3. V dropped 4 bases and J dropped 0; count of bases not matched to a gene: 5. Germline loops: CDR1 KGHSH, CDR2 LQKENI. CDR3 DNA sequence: TGTGCCAGCTCACGCCGGGACAGTACTAACTATGGCTACACCTTC. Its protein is CASSRRDSTNYGYTF.

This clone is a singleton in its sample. DNA of the CDR3: TGTGCCAGCAGCTTAGCGGGACAGGGGTATGGCTACACCTTC. It specifies CASSLAGQGYGYTF. J is TRBJ1-2 and V is TRBV11-1, with TRBD1 matching 10 bases. Germline lookup yields CDR1 SGHAT and CDR2 FQDESV (reference sequence). Losses at the gene ends were 0 bases for V and 5 bases for J; bases not matched to a gene: 0. The CDR3 sequence is 14 residues long.

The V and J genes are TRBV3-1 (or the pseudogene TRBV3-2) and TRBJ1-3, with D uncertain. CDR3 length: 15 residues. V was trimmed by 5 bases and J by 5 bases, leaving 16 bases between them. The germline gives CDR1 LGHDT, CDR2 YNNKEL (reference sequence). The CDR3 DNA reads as TGTGCCAGCAGCGAGCTAGCTGCGGCTAGAAACACCATATATTTT. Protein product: CASSELAAARNTIYF.

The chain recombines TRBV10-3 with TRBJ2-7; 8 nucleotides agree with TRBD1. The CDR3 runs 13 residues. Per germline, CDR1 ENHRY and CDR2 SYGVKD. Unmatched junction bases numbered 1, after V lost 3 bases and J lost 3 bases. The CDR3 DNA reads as TGTGCCATCAGTGAAGGACAGGGCTACGAGCAGTACTTC. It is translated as CAISEGQGYEQYF.

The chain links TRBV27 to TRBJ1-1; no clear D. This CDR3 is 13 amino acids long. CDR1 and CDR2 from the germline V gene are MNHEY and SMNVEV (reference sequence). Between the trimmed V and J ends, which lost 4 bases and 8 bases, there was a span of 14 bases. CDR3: CASSSPRGPEAFF. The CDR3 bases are TGTGCCAGCAGTTCCCCCCGCGGTCCCGAAGCTTTCTTT.

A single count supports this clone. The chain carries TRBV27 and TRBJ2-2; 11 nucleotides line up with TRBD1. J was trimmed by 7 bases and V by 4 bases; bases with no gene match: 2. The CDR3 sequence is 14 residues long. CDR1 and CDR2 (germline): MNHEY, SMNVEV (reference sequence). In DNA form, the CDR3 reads TGTGCCAGCAGTTCGGGACAGGGGGGCGGGGAGCTGTTTTTT. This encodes CASSSGQGGGELFF.

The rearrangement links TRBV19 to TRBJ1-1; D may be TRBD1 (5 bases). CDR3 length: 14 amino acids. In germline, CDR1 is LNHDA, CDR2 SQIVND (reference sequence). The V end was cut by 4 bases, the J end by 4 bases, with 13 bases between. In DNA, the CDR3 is TGTGCCAGTAGTAGTGGGGGACTACCCACTGAAGCTTTCTTT. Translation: CASSSGGLPTEAFF.

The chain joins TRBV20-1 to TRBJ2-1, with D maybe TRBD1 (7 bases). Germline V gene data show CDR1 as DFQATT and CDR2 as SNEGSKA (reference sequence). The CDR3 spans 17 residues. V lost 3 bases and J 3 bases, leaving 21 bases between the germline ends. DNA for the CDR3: TGCAGTGCTAGTTCTTTGGAGGGGGCAGTGTTCTACAATGAGCAGTTCTTC. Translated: CSASSLEGAVFYNEQFF.

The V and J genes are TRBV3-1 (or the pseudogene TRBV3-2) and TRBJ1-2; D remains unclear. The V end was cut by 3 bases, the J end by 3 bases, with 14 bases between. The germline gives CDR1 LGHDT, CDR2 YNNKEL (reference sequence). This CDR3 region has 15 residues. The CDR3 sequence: CASSHKVECDYGYTF. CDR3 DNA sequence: TGTGCCAGCAGCCACAAAGTCGAGTGCGACTATGGCTACACCTTC.

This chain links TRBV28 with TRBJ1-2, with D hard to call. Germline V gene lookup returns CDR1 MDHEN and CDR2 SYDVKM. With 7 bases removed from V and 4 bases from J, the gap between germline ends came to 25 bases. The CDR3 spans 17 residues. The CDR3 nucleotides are TGTGCCAGCACTCCGTATCAGGTTCCCCGATTAGGCTATGGCTACACCTTC. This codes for CASTPYQVPRLGYGYTF.

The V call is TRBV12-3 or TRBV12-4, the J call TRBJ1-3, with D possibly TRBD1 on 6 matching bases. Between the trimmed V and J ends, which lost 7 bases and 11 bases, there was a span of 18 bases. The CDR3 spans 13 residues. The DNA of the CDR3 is TGTGCCAGCATCGAGACAGGTTCTGCCTCCATATATTTT. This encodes CASIETGSASIYF.

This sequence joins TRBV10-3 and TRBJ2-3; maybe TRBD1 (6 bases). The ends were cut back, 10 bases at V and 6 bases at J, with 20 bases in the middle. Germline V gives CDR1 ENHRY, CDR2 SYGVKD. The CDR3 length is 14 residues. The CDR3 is CATQGRVGTDTQYF. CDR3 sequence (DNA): TGTGCCACCCAGGGGCGGGTCGGGACCGATACGCAGTATTTT.

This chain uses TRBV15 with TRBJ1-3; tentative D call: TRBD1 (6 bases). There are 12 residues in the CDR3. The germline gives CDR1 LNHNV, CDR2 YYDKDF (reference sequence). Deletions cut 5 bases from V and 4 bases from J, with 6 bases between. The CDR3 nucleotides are TGTGCCACCAGCGGGACAGGAAACACCATATATTTT. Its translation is CATSGTGNTIYF.